This TCR beta chain was captured in a study of regulatory T cells in long-lasting Graves disease. This clonotype appeared many times. Time point denoted: newly diagnosed GD, antithyroid drugs for less than 3 months. Preparation of the TCR library used RNA extracted from PBMCs. The authors built TCR beta libraries using iRepertoire HTBI primers and Arm-PCR of CDR3 regions. MiXCR, run by TCRdb on the multiplex PCR reads, gives a single entry per CDR3 protein. The table includes approximately 310,000 distinct CDR3 sequences, over 15% detected once. The CDR3 has 17 amino acids. V was cut by 3 bases and J by 3 bases, with 17 bases left in between. The germline V gene encodes CDR1 LNHDA and CDR2 SQIVND (reference sequence).

J is TRBJ2-2 and V is TRBV19; D perhaps matches TRBD1 (5 bases). The sequences come from peripheral blood mononuclear cells (PBMCs), collected at new diagnosis, from a patient treated with antithyroid drugs. This receptor was obtained from a female donor with Graves disease. This CDR3 reads CASSIPDGRGDTGELFF. As DNA, the CDR3 is TGTGCCAGTAGTATCCCGGACGGAAGGGGTGACACCGGGGAGCTGTTTTTT.